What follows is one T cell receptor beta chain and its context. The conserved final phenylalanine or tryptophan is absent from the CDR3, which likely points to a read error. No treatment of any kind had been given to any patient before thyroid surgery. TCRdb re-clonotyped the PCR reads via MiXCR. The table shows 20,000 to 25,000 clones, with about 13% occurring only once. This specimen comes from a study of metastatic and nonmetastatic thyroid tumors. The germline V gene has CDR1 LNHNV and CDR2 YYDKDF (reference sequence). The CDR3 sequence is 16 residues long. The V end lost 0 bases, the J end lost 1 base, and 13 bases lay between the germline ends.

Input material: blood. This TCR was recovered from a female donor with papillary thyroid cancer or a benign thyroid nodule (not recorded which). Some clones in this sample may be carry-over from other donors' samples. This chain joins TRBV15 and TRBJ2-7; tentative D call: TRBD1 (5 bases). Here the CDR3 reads CATSRDRPGWSYEQYL. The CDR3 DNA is TGTGCCACCAGCAGAGATAGGCCAGGGTGGTCCTACGAGCAGTACTTG.